These 13 T cell receptor beta chains were all obtained from the same sample, sequenced in a study of T cell responses to AZD1222 COVID-19 vaccine. Only in-frame clones appear in the TCRdb table, and some are missing; sequencing was by immunoSEQ multiplex PCR. The sample holds approximately 96,000 clones, approximately 90% seen once. Sequenced material: peripheral blood, taken 28 days after the second AZD1222 dose. These receptors all come from an adult who received the AZD1222 COVID-19 vaccine.

V usage is TRBV4-2 and J usage is TRBJ1-1; D is perhaps TRBD1 (5 bases). The CDR3 sequence is 16 residues long. Germline-derived CDR1 and CDR2 are LGHNA and YNFKEQ. V dropped 1 base and J dropped 5 bases, with 17 bases sitting between them. CDR3 sequence: CASSQGGVLGGTEAFF. DNA for the CDR3: TGTGCCAGCAGCCAAGGAGGGGTCCTGGGTGGAACTGAAGCTTTCTTT.

This sequence joins TRBV19 and TRBJ2-6; either TRBD1 or TRBD2 may fit D (6 bases each). The V and J ends lost 6 bases and 0 bases respectively, with 12 bases between them. Germline V gene sequence: CDR1 LNHDA, CDR2 SQIVND (reference sequence). The CDR3 length is 16 residues. This CDR3 reads CASREGVDSGANVLTF. DNA for the CDR3: TGTGCCAGTAGGGAGGGGGTCGACTCTGGGGCCAACGTCCTGACTTTC.

This chain uses TRBV28 with TRBJ2-1, with 11 bases identical to TRBD2. From germline, CDR1 is MDHEN and CDR2 SYDVKM. The V and J ends lost 4 bases and 3 bases, in that order; junction bases with no gene match: 5. The CDR3 has 16 amino acids. The CDR3 bases are TGTGCCAGCAGTTCCCTAGCGGGAGGAAACTACAATGAGCAGTTCTTC. As protein: CASSSLAGGNYNEQFF.

As DNA, the CDR3 is TGTGCCTGGAGTGTAGCTAGCGGGAGTTCAGCCAAAAACATTCAGTACTTC. This gives the protein CAWSVASGSSAKNIQYF. The chain recombines TRBV30 with TRBJ2-4; 10 bases fit TRBD2. V gave up 0 bases and J gave up 0 bases; unmatched junction bases: 5. The CDR3 has 17 amino acids. Germline V gene lookup returns CDR1 GTSNPN and CDR2 SVGIG (reference sequence). Complete variable domain (other parts from reference TRBV30 and TRBJ2-4): SQTIHQWPATLVQPVGSPLSLECTVEGTSNPNLYWYRQAAGRGLQLLFYSVGIGQISSEVPQNLSASRPQDRQFILSSKKLLLSDSGFYLCAWSVASGSSAKNIQYFGAGTRLSVL.

This clone was recorded a few times. The chain has TRBV25-1 and TRBJ2-6, with unresolved D. CDR3 length: 16 amino acids. Germline values: CDR1 MGHDK, CDR2 SYGVNS. V lost 3 bases to trimming and J lost 2 bases, with 11 bases between them. CDR3 nucleotides: TGTGCCAGCAGTGACCGAGGAAGGGCTGGGGCCAACGTCCTGACTTTC. Residues: CASSDRGRAGANVLTF.

The chain combines TRBV19 with TRBJ1-5; D unclear. Germline V gene data show CDR1 as LNHDA and CDR2 as SQIVND (reference sequence). The V and J ends lost 3 bases and 4 bases respectively, with 13 bases between them. CDR3 length: 15 residues. The DNA for the CDR3 is TGTGCCAGTAGTATCGGCGGAGCCTTGAATCAGCCCCAGCATTTT. Residues: CASSIGGALNQPQHF. Complete variable domain (other parts from reference TRBV19 and TRBJ1-5): DGGITQSPKYLFRKEGQNVTLSCEQNLNHDAMYWYRQDPGQGLRLIYYSQIVNDFQKGDIAEGYSVSREKKESFPLTVTSAQKNPTAFYLCASSIGGALNQPQHFGDGTRLSIL.

J is TRBJ1-4 and V is TRBV27, with D uncertain. The CDR3 runs to 11 residues. Germline CDR1 is MNHEY and CDR2 is SMNVEV (reference sequence). Trimming took 4 bases from V and 6 from J, leaving 3 bases between them. CDR3 in amino acids: CASSSYEKLFF. CDR3 bases: TGTGCCAGCAGTTCATATGAAAAACTGTTTTTT. The variable domain in full, completed from reference TRBV27 and TRBJ1-4, reads EAQVTQNPRYLITVTGKKLTVTCSQNMNHEYMSWYRQDPGLGLRQIYYSMNVEVTDKGDVPEGYKVSRKEKRNFPLILESPSPNQTSLYFCASSSYEKLFFGSGTQLSVL.

The rearrangement links TRBV7-9 to TRBJ2-3, with 11 nucleotides matching TRBD2. The CDR3 spans 19 residues. CDR1 and CDR2 (germline): SEHNR, FQNEAQ (reference sequence). Unmatched junction bases numbered 16, after V lost 5 bases and J lost 3 bases. CDR3 sequence (DNA): TGTGCCAGCAGCGGGGAACTAGCGGGAGTTGGTTTGAGGACAGATACGCAGTATTTT. It encodes CASSGELAGVGLRTDTQYF.

The chain is built from TRBV5-5 and TRBJ1-3; D call uncertain. CDR1 is SGHKS and CDR2 is YYEKEE in the germline V gene (reference sequence). With 0 bases removed from V and 6 bases from J, the gap between germline ends came to 16 bases. This CDR3 is 16 amino acids long. The CDR3: CASSLAPTGIENTIYF. The CDR3 bases are TGTGCCAGCAGCTTGGCGCCGACGGGGATCGAAAACACCATATATTTT.

The chain recombines TRBV29-1 with TRBJ2-1, with D tentatively TRBD1 (5 bases). The CDR3 runs to 13 residues. V lost 2 bases, J lost 4 bases, and 9 bases lay in between. The germline gives CDR1 SQVTM, CDR2 ANQGSEA. The CDR3 here is CSVERQMYNEQFF. CDR3 nucleotides: TGCAGCGTTGAAAGACAGATGTACAATGAGCAGTTCTTC.

The rearrangement joins TRBV19 to TRBJ1-6; D call uncertain. The CDR3 contains 13 residues. Germline loops: CDR1 LNHDA, CDR2 SQIVND (reference sequence). V was clipped by 5 bases and J by 7 bases, with 9 bases between them. CDR3 amino acids: CASSLTENSPLHF. In DNA form, the CDR3 reads TGTGCCAGTAGTCTAACAGAGAATTCACCCCTCCACTTT.

The chain carries TRBV18 and TRBJ2-4; perhaps TRBD2 as D (5 bases). CDR1 and CDR2 (germline): KGHSH, LQKENI. The CDR3 spans 13 residues. Trimming took 6 bases from V and 8 from J, leaving 14 bases between them. CDR3 bases: TGTGCCAGCTCTCCATTCGAGGGAGACATTCAGTACTTC. This sequence encodes CASSPFEGDIQYF.

This chain links TRBV7-3 with TRBJ2-7, with 9 bases fitting TRBD1. Per germline, CDR1 SGHTA and CDR2 FQGTGA. The V segment lost 5 bases and the J segment 5 bases; nucleotides outside the gene matches: 7. This CDR3 has 14 residues. CDR3 DNA sequence: TGTGCCAGCAGCCCCGACAGGGGGGGCCACGAGCAGTACTTC. This encodes CASSPDRGGHEQYF.